This T cell receptor beta chain is from a study of T cell responses to AZD1222 COVID-19 vaccine. Study-level background: Second-dose intervals near 4 or 12 weeks were combined. Points from the study as a whole: Clonal diversity was possibly underestimated; the donors were predominantly white British and more often female.

The germline gives CDR1 MNHEY, CDR2 SVGAGI. Trimming removed 7 bases at V and 0 bases at J, with 9 bases between. The CDR3 runs to 13 residues. Assay: immunoSEQ multiplex PCR; the TCRdb copy retains only in-frame clones and omits some. The top ten hold 6.3% of the sample, which has over 100,000 clones, 75% to 90% seen once. This clone has only one observation. The antigen remains undetermined. The rearrangement links TRBV6-5 to TRBJ1-1, with no clear D. The sample was peripheral blood, taken on day 0 of AZD1222 vaccination. The TCR originated in an adult in good health. Here the CDR3 DNA reads TGTGCCAGCATAGGACCGATGAACACTGAAGCTTTCTTT. Protein: CASIGPMNTEAFF.